This TCR beta chain was sequenced during a study of shared clonotypes between healthy human individuals. Looking at the study overall: Per donor, CD8 memory used one plate, CD8 naive used two, CD4 memory used three and CD4 naive used three.

Each PCR replicate from the sorted subsets contained about 200 ng DNA, which is 30,000 or so T cell genomes. The assay was immunoSEQ multiplex PCR, and TCRdb's table has in-frame clones only and misses some. The table records 2 million to 2.5 million clones, roughly 93% of them present only once. The germline gives CDR1 LGHNA, CDR2 YNFKEQ. The CDR3 sequence is 17 residues long. With 4 bases removed from V and 6 bases from J, the gap between germline ends came to 21 bases. Every contributor of samples was a Caucasian grown-up residing in Nashville, Tennessee. Division of CD4+ cells produced a CD45RA+ naive subset and a CD45RA-negative memory subset.

This sequence originates from a man aged 18 to 35 in good health. Some clones in this sample may be carry-over from other donors' samples. J is TRBJ2-2 and V is TRBV4-2; D may correspond to TRBD1 or TRBD2 (5 bases each). Sample: naive CD4+ T cells from PBMCs. Subset reported: CD45RA+ positively selected. For the CDR3, the DNA is TGTGCCAGCAGCCCGGGCCGAGGACACGGGATCGCCGGGGAGCTGTTTTTT. This sequence encodes CASSPGRGHGIAGELFF.